These 11 T cell receptor beta chains came from one sample sequenced in a study of T cell repertoires in cytomegalovirus infection. Each CDR3 protein is one row after TCRdb ran MiXCR on the reads. The sample has some 200,000 distinct CDR3 sequences; roughly 9% are singletons. Specimen: PBMCs. Receptors were obtained from a human donor in good health (CMV status not recorded). Some clones in this sample may be carry-over from other donors' samples.

This clonotype was recorded many times. The J gene is TRBJ2-5, the V gene TRBV7-2, with a tentative D call TRBD1 (5 bases). Trimming pared 5 bases from V and 9 bases from J, leaving 22 bases between. The CDR3 has 15 residues. The germline V gene encodes CDR1 SGHTA and CDR2 FQGNSA. DNA of the CDR3: TGTGCCAGCAGCCAAACGCAGGGCACATTAGGGGCCCAGTACTTC. Translating gives CASSQTQGTLGAQYF.

V gene TRBV20-1 combines with J gene TRBJ2-3, with 10 positions matching TRBD1. The CDR3 runs to 15 residues. After removal of 3 bases from V and 6 bases from J, the junction contained 9 bases not matched to a gene. From germline, CDR1 is DFQATT and CDR2 SNEGSKA (reference sequence). DNA for the CDR3: TGCAGTGCTAGTGTTTTGGGACAGGGGCTTGATACGCAGTATTTT. Protein: CSASVLGQGLDTQYF.

This clonotype was seen at least ten times. The V call is TRBV7-2, the J call TRBJ1-6, with 7 bases aligning to TRBD1. Germline V gives CDR1 SGHTA, CDR2 FQGNSA. The CDR3 spans 14 residues. V lost 3 bases, J lost 10 bases, and 6 bases stayed unmatched. CDR3 sequence reads: CASSLGQRSSPLHF. The CDR3 nucleotides read TGTGCCAGCAGCTTGGGACAGAGAAGCTCACCCCTCCACTTT.

This clonotype was seen at least ten times. This sequence joins TRBV28 and TRBJ1-5, with D possibly being TRBD1 (6 bases). Germline V lookup: CDR1 MDHEN, CDR2 SYDVKM. Trimming shortened V by 2 bases and J by 2 bases, and 10 bases separated the two germline ends. The CDR3 is 15 residues long. CDR3 region: CASSLMGQGNQPQHF. CDR3 nucleotides: TGTGCCAGCAGTTTAATGGGACAAGGCAATCAGCCCCAGCATTTT.

This chain joins TRBV4-3 and TRBJ2-7; a possible D gene is TRBD1 (6 bases). Germline V lookup: CDR1 LGHNA, CDR2 YSLEER. The CDR3 totals 15 residues. Trimming took off 1 base at V and 2 bases at J, with 12 bases between the two ends. The CDR3 sequence is CASSQGEGDAYEQYF. In nucleotides, the CDR3 is TGCGCCAGCAGCCAAGGAGAGGGGGATGCCTACGAGCAGTACTTC.

In this sample, this clonotype turned up many times. The gene calls are TRBV7-2 and TRBJ1-2; D uncertain. The CDR3 contains 13 residues. Looked up from germline, CDR1 is SGHTA and CDR2 is FQGNSA. V lost 3 bases, J lost 2 bases, and 7 bases lay in between. CDR3 coding DNA: TGTGCCAGCAGCTTTAGTTCCAACTATGGCTACACCTTC. Amino acid sequence: CASSFSSNYGYTF. Complete variable domain (other parts from reference TRBV7-2 and TRBJ1-2): GAGVSQSPSNKVTEKGKDVELRCDPISGHTALYWYRQSLGQGLEFLIYFQGNSAPDKSGLPSDRFSAERTGGSVSTLTIQRTQQEDSAVYLCASSFSSNYGYTFGSGTRLTVV.

Many counts were recorded for this clonotype. This rearrangement joins TRBV7-2 to TRBJ2-1, with D maybe TRBD2 (5 bases). Per the germline V gene, CDR1 is SGHTA and CDR2 is FQGNSA. Trimming took 5 bases from V and 2 from J, leaving 13 bases between them. The CDR3 contains 15 residues. CDR3 coding DNA: TGTGCCAGCAGCAGAAAAGCGGAGCCCTACAATGAGCAGTTCTTC. This sequence encodes CASSRKAEPYNEQFF.

This clonotype occurred many times. The V call is TRBV7-2, the J call TRBJ1-5; TRBD1 agrees at 9 bases. Germline assignment: CDR1 SGHTA and CDR2 FQGNSA. The CDR3 spans 13 residues. The J segment lost 5 bases and the V segment lost 5 bases, leaving 1 base of the junction unmatched. The CDR3 protein is CASSRQGDQPQHF. The DNA for the CDR3 is TGTGCCAGCAGCCGACAGGGGGATCAGCCCCAGCATTTT.

This clonotype was counted only a few times. The genes are TRBV12-3 or TRBV12-4 and TRBJ2-3; D is possibly TRBD2 (6 bases). The V end lost 1 base, the J end lost 0 bases, and 17 bases lay between the germline ends. The CDR3 is 18 amino acids. CDR3 sequence: CASSLDGGGWMSTDTQYF. The CDR3 DNA reads TGTGCCAGCAGTTTAGACGGGGGAGGTTGGATGAGCACAGATACGCAGTATTTT.

The chain recombines TRBV11-2 with TRBJ2-5, with 13 bases fitting TRBD2. The CDR3 runs 17 residues. With V trimmed by 5 bases and J by 1 base, 7 bases remained unmatched. In germline, CDR1 is SGHAT, CDR2 FQNNGV. The CDR3 bases are TGTGCCAGCAGCAAAGGGACTAGCGGGGTCCGCCAAGAGACCCAGTACTTC. Protein sequence: CASSKGTSGVRQETQYF. Together with reference TRBV11-2 and TRBJ2-5, the CDR3 gives the full variable domain: EAGVAQSPRYKIIEKRQSVAFWCNPISGHATLYWYQQILGQGPKLLIQFQNNGVVDDSQLPKDRFSAERLKGVDSTLKIQPAKLEDSAVYLCASSKGTSGVRQETQYFGPGTRLLVL.

This chain joins TRBV29-1 and TRBJ2-7; a weak D match, TRBD1 (6 bases). The germline V gene encodes CDR1 SQVTM and CDR2 ANQGSEA. V was trimmed by 7 bases and J by 4 bases, leaving 11 bases between them. The CDR3 spans 11 residues. The CDR3 DNA reads as TGCAGCGCTTTCGGACAGTACGAGCAGTACTTC. Translation gives CSAFGQYEQYF.